Described below is a single T cell receptor (beta chain) sequence and its context. These data belong to a study of control samples from healthy donors and cancer patients. CDR1 and CDR2 from the germline V gene are LNHDA and SQIVND (reference sequence). The CDR3 consists of 14 residues. V gave up 5 bases and J gave up 3 bases, with 11 bases separating them. Some clones are missing from TCRdb's copy, which holds only in-frame ones; the method was immunoSEQ multiplex PCR. The sample includes around 57,000 clones, around 93% seen only once; the top ten take about 0.91%. The chain couples TRBV19 to TRBJ1-5; possibly TRBD1 for D (5 bases). Material for sequencing was PBMCs. The sequence derives from a man aged 25 to 40 with colorectal cancer. The CDR3 DNA reads as TGTGCCAGTAGTCTTCGGGGCTCCAATCAGCCCCAGCATTTT. Its protein is CASSLRGSNQPQHF. The whole variable domain, remainder taken from reference TRBV19 and TRBJ1-5, is DGGITQSPKYLFRKEGQNVTLSCEQNLNHDAMYWYRQDPGQGLRLIYYSQIVNDFQKGDIAEGYSVSREKKESFPLTVTSAQKNPTAFYLCASSLRGSNQPQHFGDGTRLSIL.